This TCR beta chain stems from a study of cytomegalovirus exposure and HLA in healthy donors. Whole-study results and caveats: An assumption of roughly uniform sequencing depth across donors underlay the presence/absence analyses. In a later analysis, V- and J-gene trimming of beta chains associated with a DCLRE1C missense variant, replicated independently. Immune exposure information available was restricted to CMV serostatus. Some TCR beta chains (around 160 of them) were listed as cytomegalovirus-associated.

Details on this clone: Its target is unknown.

The primer mix had 60 Vbeta and 13 Jbeta primers. Clones were read by immunoSEQ multiplex PCR, and TCRdb kept only the in-frame ones, dropping some. The sample lists 200,000 to 300,000 clones, around 80% occurring once. Sequencing used PBMCs. The TCR comes from a boy younger than 18 in good health and CMV-seronegative.

CDR3 nucleotides: TGTGCCAGCAGCTTAGCGGGCAAAGAGACCCAGTACTTC. Its protein product is CASSLAGKETQYF. The genes are TRBV7-2 and TRBJ2-5; no reliable D call. V lost 0 bases and J lost 3, with 5 bases in between. Germline values: CDR1 SGHTA, CDR2 FQGNSA. This CDR3 is 13 amino acids long.